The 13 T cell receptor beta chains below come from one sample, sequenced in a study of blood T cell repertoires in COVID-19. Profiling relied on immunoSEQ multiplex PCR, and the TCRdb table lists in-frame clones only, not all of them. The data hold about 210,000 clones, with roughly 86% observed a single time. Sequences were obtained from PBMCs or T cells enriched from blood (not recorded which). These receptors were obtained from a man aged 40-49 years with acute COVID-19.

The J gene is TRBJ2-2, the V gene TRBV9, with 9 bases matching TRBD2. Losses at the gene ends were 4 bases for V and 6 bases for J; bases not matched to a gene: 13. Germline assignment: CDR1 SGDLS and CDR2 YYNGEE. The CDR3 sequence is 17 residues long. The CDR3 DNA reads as TGTGCCAGCAGCCCCCTCTTTAGCGGGAGACAAGCCGGGGAGCTGTTTTTT. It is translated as CASSPLFSGRQAGELFF. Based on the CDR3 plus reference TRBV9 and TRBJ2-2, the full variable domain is DSGVTQTPKHLITATGQRVTLRCSPRSGDLSVYWYQQSLDQGLQFLIQYYNGEERAKGNILERFSAQQFPDLHSELNLSSLELGDSALYFCASSPLFSGRQAGELFFGEGSRLTVL.

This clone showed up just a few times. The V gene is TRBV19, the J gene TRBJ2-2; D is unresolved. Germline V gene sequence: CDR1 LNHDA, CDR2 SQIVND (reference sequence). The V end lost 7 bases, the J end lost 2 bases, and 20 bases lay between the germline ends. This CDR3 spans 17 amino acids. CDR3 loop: CASTPRKETLNTGELFF. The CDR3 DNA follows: TGTGCCAGTACCCCGAGGAAGGAGACTCTTAACACCGGGGAGCTGTTTTTT.

The CDR3 DNA is TGTGCCAGCAGCTTAAGGTGGGGGGATGGCTACACCTTC. Its translation: CASSLRWGDGYTF. The rearrangement joins TRBV11-2 to TRBJ1-2; tentatively, D is TRBD1 (5 bases). Trimming left V 2 bases short and J 6 bases short, with 10 bases between. CDR3 length: 13 amino acids. The germline gives CDR1 SGHAT, CDR2 FQNNGV. Using reference TRBV11-2 and TRBJ1-2 for the parts outside the CDR3, the full variable domain is EAGVAQSPRYKIIEKRQSVAFWCNPISGHATLYWYQQILGQGPKLLIQFQNNGVVDDSQLPKDRFSAERLKGVDSTLKIQPAKLEDSAVYLCASSLRWGDGYTFGSGTRLTVV.

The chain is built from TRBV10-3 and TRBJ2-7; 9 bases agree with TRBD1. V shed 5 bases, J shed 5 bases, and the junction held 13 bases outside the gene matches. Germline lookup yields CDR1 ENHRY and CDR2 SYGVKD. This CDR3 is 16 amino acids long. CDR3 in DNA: TGTGCCATCAGTCGACCCCCGGGACAGGGTTCCCACGAGCAGTACTTC. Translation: CAISRPPGQGSHEQYF.

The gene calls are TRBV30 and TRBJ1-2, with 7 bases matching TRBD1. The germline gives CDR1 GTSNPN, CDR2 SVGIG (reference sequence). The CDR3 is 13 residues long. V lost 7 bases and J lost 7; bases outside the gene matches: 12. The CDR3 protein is CASQGTAKSGYTF. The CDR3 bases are TGTGCCTCCCAGGGGACAGCTAAAAGTGGCTACACCTTC.

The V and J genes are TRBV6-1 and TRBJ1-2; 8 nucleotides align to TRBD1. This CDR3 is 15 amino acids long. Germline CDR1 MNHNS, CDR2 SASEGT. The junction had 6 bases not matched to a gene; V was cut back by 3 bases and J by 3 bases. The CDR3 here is CASSDFTGGDYGYTF. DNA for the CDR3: TGTGCCAGCAGTGATTTTACAGGGGGGGACTATGGCTACACCTTC.

The CDR3, as DNA: TGTGCCAGCAGCCCCCAAGGCGGGATTTTTGATACGCAGTATTTT. It specifies CASSPQGGIFDTQYF. The chain recombines TRBV2 with TRBJ2-3; tentative D call: TRBD2 (6 bases). Germline CDR1 reads SNHLY; CDR2 reads FYNNEI. CDR3 length equals 15 residues. The germline V and J ends were trimmed by 6 bases and 6 bases, with 19 bases remaining between them.

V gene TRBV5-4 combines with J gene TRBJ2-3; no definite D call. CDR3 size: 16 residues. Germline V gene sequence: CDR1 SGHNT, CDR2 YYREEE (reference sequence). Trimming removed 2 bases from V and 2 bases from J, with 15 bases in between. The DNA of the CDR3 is TGTGCCAGCAGCTTTCAAGAACTAATGGCCACAGATACGCAGTATTTT. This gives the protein CASSFQELMATDTQYF. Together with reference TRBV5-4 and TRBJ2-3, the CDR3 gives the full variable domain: ETGVTQSPTHLIKTRGQQVTLRCSSQSGHNTVSWYQQALGQGPQFIFQYYREEENGRGNFPPRFSGLQFPNYSSELNVNALELDDSALYLCASSFQELMATDTQYFGPGTRLTVL.

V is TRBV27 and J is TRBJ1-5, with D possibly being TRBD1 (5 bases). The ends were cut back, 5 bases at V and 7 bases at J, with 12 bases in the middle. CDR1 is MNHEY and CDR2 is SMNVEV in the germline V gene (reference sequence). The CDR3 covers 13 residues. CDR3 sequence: CASSPHWGQPQHF. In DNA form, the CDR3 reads TGTGCCAGCAGTCCCCATTGGGGCCAGCCCCAGCATTTT.

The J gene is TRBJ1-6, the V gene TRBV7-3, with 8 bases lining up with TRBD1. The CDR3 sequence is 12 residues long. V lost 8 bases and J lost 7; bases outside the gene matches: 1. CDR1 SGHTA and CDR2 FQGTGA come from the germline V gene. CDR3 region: CASRQGNSPLHF. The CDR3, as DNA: TGTGCCAGCCGACAGGGGAATTCACCCCTCCACTTT.

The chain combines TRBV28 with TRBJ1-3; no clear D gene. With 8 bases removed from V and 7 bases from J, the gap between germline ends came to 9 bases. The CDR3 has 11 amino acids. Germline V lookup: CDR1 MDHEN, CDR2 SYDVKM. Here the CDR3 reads CASVSDNTIYF. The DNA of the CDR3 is TGTGCCAGCGTGAGTGATAACACCATATATTTT.

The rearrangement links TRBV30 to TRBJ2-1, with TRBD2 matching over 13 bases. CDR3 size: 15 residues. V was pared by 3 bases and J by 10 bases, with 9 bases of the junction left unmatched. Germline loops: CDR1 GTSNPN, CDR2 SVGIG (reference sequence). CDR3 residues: CAWSGKGLAGREQFF. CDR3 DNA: TGTGCCTGGAGCGGCAAGGGACTAGCGGGGCGAGAGCAGTTCTTC.

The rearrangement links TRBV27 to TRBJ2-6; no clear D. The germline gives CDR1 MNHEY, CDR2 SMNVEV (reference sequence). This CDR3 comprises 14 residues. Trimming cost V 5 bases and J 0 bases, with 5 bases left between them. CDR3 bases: TGTGCCAGCAGTGAGCTCTCTGGGGCCAACGTCCTGACTTTC. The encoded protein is CASSELSGANVLTF.